This TCR beta chain derives from a study of CD8 T cells in ankylosing spondylitis. General study results and limits: What appeared characteristic of ankylosing spondylitis blood was a TCR beta motif of fewer than ten highly homologous variants.

Libraries of TCR beta came from quantitative 5'-RACE with molecular barcodes. A single record per CDR3 protein comes from TCRdb applying MiXCR to the 5' RACE reads. The table lists hundreds of thousands of distinct CDR3 sequences, about 10% of them singletons. This clonotype has a handful of counts. The target antigen is unknown. Germline values: CDR1 DFQATT, CDR2 SNEGSKA (reference sequence). The CDR3 is 16 residues long. Material: blood, either unsorted or a sorted T cell fraction (not recorded which). The chain has TRBV20-1 and TRBJ1-6; D possibly corresponds to TRBD1 (5 bases). The receptor's source is a male donor with ankylosing spondylitis or in good health (not recorded which). The CDR3 bases are TGCAGCTCAACCCCAGGGCTCCGCTCCTATAATTCACCCCTCCACTTT. Translation gives CSSTPGLRSYNSPLHF.